This is a list of T cell receptor beta chains from one sample in a study of T-cell reconstitution after alpha-beta-depleted transplantation in children. TCRdb reprocessed the PCR reads with MiXCR, giving one entry per CDR3 protein. The table lists 800,000 to 1,000,000 distinct CDR3 sequences, about 26% of them singletons. The material sequenced was PBMCs, mostly from graft donor cells, taken 360 days after TCRalphabeta/CD19-depleted stem cell transplant. Receptor source: a boy younger than two who had a stem cell transplant for SCID, so the T cells may come from the graft donor. CDR3s include the opening cysteine and the closing phenylalanine or tryptophan. The D gene is left open where the match is weak. Size is stated for part of the rows, as once, few or many counts, or as a class when the clone is expanded.

CASSEANGMWGRFF,TGTGCCAGCAGTGAAGCGAACGGAATGTGGGGAAGGTTTTTT,.,many,TRBV6-1,TRBJ1-4
CATRGGNTGELFF,TGTGCCACCCGAGGGGGGAACACCGGGGAGCTGTTTTTT,.,.,TRBV2,TRBJ2-2
CSVARVAFHTEAFF,TGCAGCGTTGCCAGGGTTGCTTTCCACACTGAAGCTTTCTTT,.,.,TRBV29-1,TRBJ1-1
CASSPPGHSKETQYF,TGTGCCAGCAGTCCGCCGGGACACTCCAAAGAGACCCAGTACTTC,.,.,TRBV6-5,TRBJ2-5
CASSQSGSGANVLTF,TGTGCCAGCAGCCAAAGCGGCTCTGGGGCCAACGTCCTGACTTTC,.,few,TRBV3-1,TRBJ2-6
CASSQAFGDEQFF,TGTGCCAGCAGCCAAGCCTTCGGGGATGAGCAGTTCTTC,.,.,TRBV3-1,TRBJ2-1
CASSPASGGYYNEQFF,TGTGCCAGCAGCCCCGCTAGCGGGGGATACTACAATGAGCAGTTCTTC,TRBD2,few,TRBV6-1,TRBJ2-1
CASSLWGQEQFF,TGTGCCAGCAGCTTATGGGGCCAAGAGCAGTTCTTC,.,.,TRBV7-9,TRBJ2-1
CASSLGHFYGYTF,TGTGCCAGCAGTTTAGGACATTTCTATGGCTACACCTTC,.,few,TRBV12-3/TRBV12-4,TRBJ1-2
CASSLGLAGWGTDTQYF,TGCGCCAGCAGCTTGGGACTAGCGGGGTGGGGCACAGATACGCAGTATTTT,TRBD2,.,TRBV5-1,TRBJ2-3
CASSLAGQEGQPQHF,TGCGCCAGCAGCTTGGCGGGACAGGAGGGACAGCCCCAGCATTTT,TRBD1,few,TRBV5-1,TRBJ1-5
CASSDAGWSTEAFF,TGTGCCAGCAGCGATGCAGGGTGGAGCACTGAAGCTTTCTTT,.,.,TRBV7-2,TRBJ1-1
CASSYDRGANTEAFF,TGCGCCAGCAGCTATGACAGGGGAGCGAACACTGAAGCTTTCTTT,TRBD1,few,TRBV5-1,TRBJ1-1
CASSGGQGRGTGELFF,TGTGCCAGCAGCGGCGGACAGGGTAGGGGGACCGGGGAGCTGTTTTTT,TRBD1,.,TRBV9,TRBJ2-2
CASSFWAGAGGYTF,TGTGCCAGCAGTTTTTGGGCAGGGGCAGGTGGCTACACCTTC,.,few,TRBV12-3/TRBV12-4,TRBJ1-2
CSFHGTGFNYEQYF,TGCAGTTTCCATGGGACAGGGTTCAACTACGAGCAGTACTTC,TRBD1,.,TRBV20-1,TRBJ2-7
CASSPLVSSNEQFF,TGTGCCAGCTCACCTCTAGTGTCCTCGAATGAGCAGTTCTTC,.,.,TRBV18,TRBJ2-1
CSAQTGTLRYEQFF,TGCAGTGCGCAGACAGGGACCTTGAGGTATGAGCAGTTCTTC,TRBD1,few,TRBV20-1,TRBJ2-1
CSARDRATEAFF,TGCAGTGCTAGAGACAGGGCCACTGAAGCTTTCTTT,.,.,TRBV20-1,TRBJ1-1
CASSALDPGGEAFF,TGTGCCAGCAGTGCCCTGGACCCGGGAGGGGAAGCTTTCTTT,.,few,TRBV2,TRBJ1-1
CASCTLDRQETQYF,TGTGCCAGCTGCACTTTGGACAGACAAGAGACCCAGTACTTC,.,few,TRBV12-3/TRBV12-4,TRBJ2-5
CASSEDGGSYNEQFF,TGCGCCAGCAGCGAGGACGGAGGCTCCTACAATGAGCAGTTCTTC,.,.,TRBV5-1,TRBJ2-1
CASSQDREQGNYEQYF,TGCGCCAGCAGCCAAGATAGGGAACAGGGAAACTACGAGCAGTACTTC,.,once,TRBV4-1,TRBJ2-7
CASSWGWGNEQFF,TGTGCCAGCAGCTGGGGATGGGGCAATGAGCAGTTCTTC,.,.,TRBV11-2,TRBJ2-1
CASSDGGSLRTGELFF,TGTGCCAGCAGTGACGGAGGGTCCCTGAGGACCGGGGAGCTGTTTTTT,.,.,TRBV2,TRBJ2-2
CASSHDREATAEAFF,TGTGCCAGCAGCCATGACAGGGAGGCTACGGCTGAAGCTTTCTTT,TRBD1,.,TRBV7-8,TRBJ1-1
CASSLARGRPLHF,TGTGCCAGCAGCTTAGCACGGGGGAGGCCCCTCCACTTT,.,few,TRBV7-2,TRBJ1-6